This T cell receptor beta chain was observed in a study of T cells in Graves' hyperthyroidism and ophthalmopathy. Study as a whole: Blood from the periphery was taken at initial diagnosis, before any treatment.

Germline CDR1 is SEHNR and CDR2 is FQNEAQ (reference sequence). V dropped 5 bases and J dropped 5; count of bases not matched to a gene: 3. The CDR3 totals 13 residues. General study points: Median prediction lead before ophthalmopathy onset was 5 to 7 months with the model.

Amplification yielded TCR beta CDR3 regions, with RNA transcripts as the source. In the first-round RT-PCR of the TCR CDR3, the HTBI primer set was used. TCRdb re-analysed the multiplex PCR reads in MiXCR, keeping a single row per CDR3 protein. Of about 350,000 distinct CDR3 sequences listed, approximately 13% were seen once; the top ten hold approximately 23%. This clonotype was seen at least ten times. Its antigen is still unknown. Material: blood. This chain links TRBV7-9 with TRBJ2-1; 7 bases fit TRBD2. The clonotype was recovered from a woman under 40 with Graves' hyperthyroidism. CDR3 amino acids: CASSPLADNEQFF. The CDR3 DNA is TGTGCCAGCAGCCCTCTAGCGGACAATGAGCAGTTCTTC.